This T cell receptor beta chain emerged from a study of T cell responses to AZD1222 COVID-19 vaccine. Generated by immunoSEQ multiplex PCR, the TCRdb table keeps only in-frame clones and is missing some. This table holds approximately 90,000 clones, 70% to 90% found once. The CDR3 consists of 17 residues. Trimming removed 0 bases from V and 4 bases from J; junction bases left unmatched: 8. Germline V gene lookup returns CDR1 MGHRA and CDR2 YSYEKL. The chain carries TRBV4-1 and TRBJ2-2, with 7 bases that match TRBD2. The sequence came from an adult in good health. The source was peripheral blood, collected on day 0 of AZD1222 vaccination. CDR3 sequence reads: CASSQDLGRAVTGELFF. For the CDR3, the DNA is TGCGCCAGCAGCCAAGATCTTGGGAGGGCGGTCACCGGGGAGCTGTTTTTT.